This T cell receptor (beta chain) was sequenced in a study of blood T cells in healthy people across ages. The ends were cut back, 2 bases at V and 6 bases at J, with 11 bases in the middle. This CDR3 spans 14 amino acids. The germline CDR1 and CDR2 sequences are SGHVS and FQNEAQ. A second PCR of 7 to 11 cycles used a sample-barcoded 5' primer and a J-beta primer mix. Unique molecular identifiers of 12 random nucleotides labeled each cDNA. MiXCR, applied by TCRdb to the 5' RACE reads, yields one record per CDR3 protein. The table includes around 1,000,000 distinct CDR3 sequences, roughly a quarter detected once. In addition, the sample was reused for a study of T cells of mothers and their children. In that study: The donors comprised a handful of children and their three healthy Caucasian mothers. Sequencing returned over 8 million TCR beta CDR3 reads per mother and about 3 million per child.

The chain is built from TRBV7-8 and TRBJ2-1; D may match TRBD1 or TRBD2 (5 bases each). The specimen was blood. The source of this sequence is a girl aged 2 to 9 in good health. The CDR3 sequence is CASSLSGTPNEQFF. Written as DNA, the CDR3 is TGTGCCAGCAGCTTAAGTGGGACGCCCAATGAGCAGTTCTTC.